Following are 30 T cell receptor beta chains from one sample sequenced in a study of blood T cell repertoires in COVID-19. The repertoire was sequenced with immunoSEQ multiplex PCR; TCRdb's copy has only in-frame clones and lacks some. This table has over 250,000 clones, about 81% appearing once. The specimen sequenced was peripheral blood. These receptors originate from a human donor with COVID-19, enrolled during active disease. The donor label of this sample is uncertain.

This clone was observed once. This chain joins TRBV11-1 and TRBJ2-3, with a possible D match to TRBD2 (6 bases). Trimming removed 3 bases from V and 6 bases from J, with 16 bases in between. The CDR3 has 15 residues. CDR1 is SGHAT and CDR2 is FQDESV in the germline V gene (reference sequence). The CDR3 sequence is CASSFGGGPGDTQYF. The CDR3 DNA is TGTGCCAGCAGCTTCGGCGGAGGGCCGGGGGATACGCAGTATTTT.

This clone was picked up one time. The genes are TRBV5-1 and TRBJ1-1; D is uncertain. The V gene's germline CDR1 is SGHRS and CDR2 YFSETQ. The CDR3 is 15 amino acids. Trimming pared 5 bases from V and 1 base from J, leaving 15 bases between. The CDR3 coding sequence is TGCGCCAGCAGTCAAAGCCCCGGAGGGAACACTGAAGCTTTCTTT. Its translation: CASSQSPGGNTEAFF.

The chain has TRBV2 and TRBJ2-7; 10 bases map to TRBD2. Germline lookup yields CDR1 SNHLY and CDR2 FYNNEI. The CDR3 extends over 16 amino acids. Trimming cost V 1 base and J 0 bases; bases outside gene matches: 3. The CDR3 sequence is CASSEGRLAGSYEQYF. CDR3 in DNA: TGTGCCAGCAGTGAAGGTAGACTAGCGGGCTCCTACGAGCAGTACTTC.

The chain employs TRBV6-2 or TRBV6-3 and TRBJ2-5; weak D call: TRBD2 (5 bases). The germline V gene encodes CDR1 MNHEY and CDR2 SVGEGT. V was pared by 6 bases and J by 5 bases, with 19 bases between. The CDR3 is made up of 15 amino acids. CDR3: CASSPPAERRETQYF. In nucleotides, the CDR3 is TGTGCCAGCAGCCCACCCGCAGAAAGGAGGGAGACCCAGTACTTC.

The V and J genes are TRBV4-1 and TRBJ2-1; TRBD1 might be the D (5 bases). Germline values: CDR1 MGHRA, CDR2 YSYEKL. The ends were cut back, 3 bases at V and 7 bases at J, with 7 bases in the middle. This CDR3 spans 12 amino acids. The CDR3 sequence is CASSQDKNEQFF. The CDR3 nucleotides are TGCGCCAGCAGCCAGGACAAGAATGAGCAGTTCTTC.

Here the CDR3 reads CASSLGGGPTDTQYF. Here the CDR3 DNA reads TGTGCCAGCAGCTTAGGAGGGGGCCCCACAGATACGCAGTATTTT. The gene calls are TRBV11-3 and TRBJ2-3, with 7 bases identical to TRBD1. Trimming removed 1 base from V and 2 bases from J; junction bases left unmatched: 3. Germline CDR1 SGHNT, CDR2 YENEEA. The CDR3 totals 15 residues. Full variable domain (remainder filled in from reference TRBV11-3 and TRBJ2-3): EAGVVQSPRYKIIEKKQPVAFWCNPISGHNTLYWYLQNLGQGPELLIRYENEEAVDDSQLPKDRFSAERLKGVDSTLKIQPAELGDSAVYLCASSLGGGPTDTQYFGPGTRLTVL.

The chain employs TRBV7-3 and TRBJ2-1; 9 positions match TRBD2. J gave up 1 base and V 2 bases, and 6 bases lay outside the gene matches. Germline-derived CDR1 and CDR2 are SGHTA and FQGTGA. CDR3 length: 17 amino acids. The CDR3, as DNA: TGTGCCAGCAGCTTAGAGGCTAGCGGGAATTCCTACAATGAGCAGTTCTTC. Protein sequence: CASSLEASGNSYNEQFF.

The CDR3 is CASSSGGQGNTEAFF. CDR3 DNA sequence: TGTGCCAGCAGCTCCGGGGGACAGGGTAACACTGAAGCTTTCTTT. The chain recombines TRBV7-3 with TRBJ1-1; 9 bases are a match to TRBD1. Germline CDR1 reads SGHTA; CDR2 reads FQGTGA. V gave up 4 bases and J gave up 2 bases; unmatched junction bases: 5. The CDR3 sequence is 15 residues long. Full variable domain (rest looked up from reference TRBV7-3 and TRBJ1-1): GAGVSQTPSNKVTEKGKYVELRCDPISGHTALYWYRQSLGQGPEFLIYFQGTGAADDSGLPNDRFFAVRPEGSVSTLKIQRTERGDSAVYLCASSSGGQGNTEAFFGQGTRLTVV.

The chain joins TRBV9 to TRBJ2-3, with 12 positions matching TRBD2. Germline V gene data show CDR1 as SGDLS and CDR2 as YYNGEE. With 3 bases clipped from V and 4 bases from J, the junction kept 6 bases outside the gene matches. CDR3 length: 16 amino acids. The CDR3 coding sequence is TGTGCCAGCAGCGCCTCACTAGCGGGAGGTCCAGATACGCAGTATTTT. Translated: CASSASLAGGPDTQYF. Complete variable domain (other parts from reference TRBV9 and TRBJ2-3): DSGVTQTPKHLITATGQRVTLRCSPRSGDLSVYWYQQSLDQGLQFLIQYYNGEERAKGNILERFSAQQFPDLHSELNLSSLELGDSALYFCASSASLAGGPDTQYFGPGTRLTVL.

The chain combines TRBV5-4 with TRBJ1-2, with 7 bases aligning to TRBD1. Unmatched junction bases numbered 9, after V lost 2 bases and J lost 5 bases. CDR3 size: 15 residues. Germline V CDR1 and CDR2: SGHNT, YYREEE (reference sequence). The CDR3 is CASSLPPGTDYGYTF. DNA of the CDR3: TGTGCCAGCAGCTTACCGCCCGGGACAGATTATGGCTACACCTTC.

V is TRBV19 and J is TRBJ2-6; TRBD1 matches 10 bases. This CDR3 region has 15 residues. From germline, CDR1 is LNHDA and CDR2 SQIVND (reference sequence). Trimming at V came to 7 bases and at J to 8 bases, leaving 8 bases not matched to a gene. The CDR3 DNA sequence: TGTGCCAGTAAGAAGACAGGGGGCAACACCAACGTCCTGACTTTC. Amino acids: CASKKTGGNTNVLTF.

This clone was found a few times. The V and J genes are TRBV11-2 and TRBJ2-7; 8 positions match TRBD2. Per the germline V gene, CDR1 is SGHAT and CDR2 is FQNNGV. This CDR3 comprises 16 residues. V dropped 5 bases and J dropped 1; count of bases not matched to a gene: 10. Here the CDR3 reads CASSISSGWASYEQYF. CDR3 coding DNA: TGTGCCAGCAGCATATCTAGCGGGTGGGCGTCCTACGAGCAGTACTTC. Using reference TRBV11-2 and TRBJ2-7 for the parts outside the CDR3, the full variable domain is EAGVAQSPRYKIIEKRQSVAFWCNPISGHATLYWYQQILGQGPKLLIQFQNNGVVDDSQLPKDRFSAERLKGVDSTLKIQPAKLEDSAVYLCASSISSGWASYEQYFGPGTRLTVT.

The rearrangement links TRBV28 to TRBJ1-5; no firm D call. Germline CDR1 and CDR2: MDHEN and SYDVKM. The CDR3 length is 15 residues. V lost 1 base and J 4 bases, leaving 11 bases between the germline ends. The CDR3 sequence is CASSLLGRDNQPQHF. In nucleotides, the CDR3 is TGTGCCAGCAGTTTATTGGGGAGGGATAATCAGCCCCAGCATTTT.

The J gene is TRBJ2-5, the V gene TRBV9; 10 nucleotides align to TRBD1. J was trimmed by 3 bases and V by 4 bases; bases with no gene match: 6. The CDR3 loop spans 15 amino acids. CDR1 and CDR2 (germline): SGDLS, YYNGEE. The CDR3 bases are TGTGCCAGCAGCACACCGGGACAGGGGAAAGAGACCCAGTACTTC. Its translation: CASSTPGQGKETQYF.

This sequence joins TRBV5-6 and TRBJ1-2; D uncertain. This CDR3 is 13 amino acids long. Trimming removed 2 bases at V and 7 bases at J, with 12 bases between. CDR1 is SGHDT and CDR2 is YYEEEE in the germline V gene. The CDR3 DNA follows: TGTGCCAGCAGCTTCTACGCGTCTGGTGGCTACACCTTC. Its protein product is CASSFYASGGYTF.

The CDR3 bases are TGTGCCAGCAGCTTAGCGGGAGGCTCCTACGAGCAGTACTTC. This encodes CASSLAGGSYEQYF. The V and J genes are TRBV11-1 and TRBJ2-7, with TRBD2 as a possible D gene (6 bases). Germline lookup yields CDR1 SGHAT and CDR2 FQDESV (reference sequence). The CDR3 is 14 residues long. Trimming removed 0 bases at V and 0 bases at J, with 6 bases between.

A few counts support this clone. This chain uses TRBV27 with TRBJ1-1; perhaps TRBD1 as D (6 bases). Germline V gene lookup returns CDR1 MNHEY and CDR2 SMNVEV (reference sequence). The V gene lost 7 bases and the J gene lost 2 bases, with 11 bases spanning the gap. The CDR3 has 13 residues. CDR3 amino acids: CASTPRGNTEAFF. The CDR3 DNA reads as TGTGCCAGCACCCCCAGGGGAAACACTGAAGCTTTCTTT.

This rearrangement joins TRBV19 to TRBJ2-1; perhaps TRBD2 as D (6 bases). V was shortened by 1 base and J by 7 bases, with 11 bases between the two germline ends. Germline loops: CDR1 LNHDA, CDR2 SQIVND (reference sequence). The CDR3 extends over 14 amino acids. CDR3 sequence: CASSIVAATNEQFF. CDR3 nucleotide sequence: TGTGCCAGTAGTATAGTAGCGGCCACTAATGAGCAGTTCTTC.

The rearrangement joins TRBV6-5 to TRBJ2-7, with 8 nucleotides matching TRBD1. The CDR3 runs 13 residues. Germline assignment: CDR1 MNHEY and CDR2 SVGAGI. With V trimmed by 6 bases and J by 4 bases, 5 bases remained unmatched. This chain's CDR3 is CASRDGQGYEQYF. The CDR3, as DNA: TGTGCCAGCAGGGACGGACAGGGTTACGAGCAGTACTTC.

J is TRBJ2-1 and V is TRBV28; 10 bases align to TRBD2. The CDR3 contains 16 residues. The trim removed 6 bases at V and 5 bases at J, leaving 10 bases unmatched. CDR1 is MDHEN and CDR2 is SYDVKM in the germline V gene. CDR3 nucleotides: TGTGCCAGCAGCTACCTTCTAGCGGGAGCTAACAATGAGCAGTTCTTC. This gives the protein CASSYLLAGANNEQFF.

V usage is TRBV10-3 and J usage is TRBJ1-5, with D unclear. CDR1 is ENHRY and CDR2 is SYGVKD in the germline V gene. V lost 3 bases and J lost 5, with 14 bases in between. There are 15 residues in the CDR3. The CDR3 DNA reads as TGTGCCATCAGTGATCGGGGTGTGCAGGATCAGCCCCAGCATTTT. It translates to CAISDRGVQDQPQHF.

This clone was seen a single time. The chain has TRBV18 and TRBJ1-1, with D hard to call. CDR1 is KGHSH, CDR2 LQKENI, per germline. Trimming removed 3 bases from V and 0 bases from J, with 14 bases in between. The CDR3 loop spans 16 amino acids. CDR3 loop: CASSPPGIGVNTEAFF. The CDR3 nucleotides read TGTGCCAGCTCACCCCCGGGTATAGGCGTGAACACTGAAGCTTTCTTT.

The table lists this clone with many counts. The chain joins TRBV28 to TRBJ2-2; the D is unclear. The V and J ends lost 8 bases and 0 bases respectively, with 13 bases between them. CDR1 MDHEN and CDR2 SYDVKM come from the germline V gene. The CDR3 is 15 residues long. CDR3 nucleotides: TGTGCCAGCGGTCGACACTCCGCGAACACCGGGGAGCTGTTTTTT. Its protein product is CASGRHSANTGELFF.

There are a few counts of this clone. This chain connects TRBV28 to TRBJ1-5; 7 positions match TRBD1. Germline trimming cut 6 bases from V and 4 bases from J; bases unmatched to any gene: 6. This CDR3 is 14 amino acids long. The V gene's germline CDR1 is MDHEN and CDR2 SYDVKM. The CDR3 region is CASSAQTGNQPQHF. CDR3 DNA sequence: TGTGCCAGCAGCGCTCAGACAGGGAATCAGCCCCAGCATTTT.

This clone has a handful of counts. The V gene is TRBV9, the J gene TRBJ1-2, with a tentative D call TRBD1 (5 bases). Germline V gene lookup returns CDR1 SGDLS and CDR2 YYNGEE. V lost 3 bases, J lost 8 bases, and 11 bases lay in between. The CDR3 contains 12 residues. This CDR3 is CASSGPTVGYTF. The CDR3 DNA reads as TGTGCCAGCAGCGGACCGACAGTGGGCTACACCTTC.

V usage is TRBV7-9 and J usage is TRBJ2-7; no clear D gene. V was pared by 4 bases and J by 3 bases, with 10 bases between. In germline, CDR1 is SEHNR, CDR2 FQNEAQ (reference sequence). This CDR3 has 13 residues. The DNA for the CDR3 is TGTGCCAGCAGCTCCGGTGGGCGCTACGAGCAGTACTTC. It encodes CASSSGGRYEQYF. Combining the CDR3 with reference TRBV7-9 and TRBJ2-7 gives the whole variable domain DTGVSQNPRHKITKRGQNVTFRCDPISEHNRLYWYRQTLGQGPEFLTYFQNEAQLEKSRLLSDRFSAERPKGSFSTLEIQRTEQGDSAMYLCASSSGGRYEQYFGPGTRLTVT.

The V call is TRBV20-1, the J call TRBJ2-1; tentatively, D is TRBD2 (6 bases). Germline-derived CDR1 and CDR2 are DFQATT and SNEGSKA (reference sequence). V was clipped by 3 bases and J by 4 bases, with 16 bases between them. The CDR3 covers 15 residues. CDR3 protein: CSASLGGATYNEQFF. The CDR3 DNA reads TGCAGTGCTAGTTTGGGCGGGGCGACTTACAATGAGCAGTTCTTC.

This chain connects TRBV28 to TRBJ2-3; 8 bases agree with TRBD1. The junction had 6 bases not matched to a gene; V was cut back by 8 bases and J by 5 bases. Germline V gene data show CDR1 as MDHEN and CDR2 as SYDVKM. This CDR3 has 13 amino acids. CDR3 region: CASWAGGVDTQYF. The DNA of the CDR3 is TGTGCCAGCTGGGCAGGGGGCGTAGATACGCAGTATTTT.

V gene TRBV19 combines with J gene TRBJ1-4, with TRBD1 matching 7 bases. With 6 bases clipped from V and 0 bases from J, the junction kept 7 bases outside the gene matches. The CDR3 runs 16 residues. In germline, CDR1 is LNHDA, CDR2 SQIVND (reference sequence). As DNA, the CDR3 is TGTGCCAGTAGCAAATCCGGGACAGCAACTAATGAAAAACTGTTTTTT. Encoded protein: CASSKSGTATNEKLFF.

The rearrangement uses TRBV6-5 and TRBJ1-1; TRBD1 matches 8 bases. This CDR3 is 15 amino acids long. Germline CDR1 MNHEY, CDR2 SVGAGI. V lost 7 bases to trimming and J lost 1 base; unmatched junction nucleotides: 8. The CDR3: CASIKTGTGNTEAFF. In DNA, the CDR3 is TGTGCCAGCATCAAGACCGGGACAGGGAACACTGAAGCTTTCTTT.